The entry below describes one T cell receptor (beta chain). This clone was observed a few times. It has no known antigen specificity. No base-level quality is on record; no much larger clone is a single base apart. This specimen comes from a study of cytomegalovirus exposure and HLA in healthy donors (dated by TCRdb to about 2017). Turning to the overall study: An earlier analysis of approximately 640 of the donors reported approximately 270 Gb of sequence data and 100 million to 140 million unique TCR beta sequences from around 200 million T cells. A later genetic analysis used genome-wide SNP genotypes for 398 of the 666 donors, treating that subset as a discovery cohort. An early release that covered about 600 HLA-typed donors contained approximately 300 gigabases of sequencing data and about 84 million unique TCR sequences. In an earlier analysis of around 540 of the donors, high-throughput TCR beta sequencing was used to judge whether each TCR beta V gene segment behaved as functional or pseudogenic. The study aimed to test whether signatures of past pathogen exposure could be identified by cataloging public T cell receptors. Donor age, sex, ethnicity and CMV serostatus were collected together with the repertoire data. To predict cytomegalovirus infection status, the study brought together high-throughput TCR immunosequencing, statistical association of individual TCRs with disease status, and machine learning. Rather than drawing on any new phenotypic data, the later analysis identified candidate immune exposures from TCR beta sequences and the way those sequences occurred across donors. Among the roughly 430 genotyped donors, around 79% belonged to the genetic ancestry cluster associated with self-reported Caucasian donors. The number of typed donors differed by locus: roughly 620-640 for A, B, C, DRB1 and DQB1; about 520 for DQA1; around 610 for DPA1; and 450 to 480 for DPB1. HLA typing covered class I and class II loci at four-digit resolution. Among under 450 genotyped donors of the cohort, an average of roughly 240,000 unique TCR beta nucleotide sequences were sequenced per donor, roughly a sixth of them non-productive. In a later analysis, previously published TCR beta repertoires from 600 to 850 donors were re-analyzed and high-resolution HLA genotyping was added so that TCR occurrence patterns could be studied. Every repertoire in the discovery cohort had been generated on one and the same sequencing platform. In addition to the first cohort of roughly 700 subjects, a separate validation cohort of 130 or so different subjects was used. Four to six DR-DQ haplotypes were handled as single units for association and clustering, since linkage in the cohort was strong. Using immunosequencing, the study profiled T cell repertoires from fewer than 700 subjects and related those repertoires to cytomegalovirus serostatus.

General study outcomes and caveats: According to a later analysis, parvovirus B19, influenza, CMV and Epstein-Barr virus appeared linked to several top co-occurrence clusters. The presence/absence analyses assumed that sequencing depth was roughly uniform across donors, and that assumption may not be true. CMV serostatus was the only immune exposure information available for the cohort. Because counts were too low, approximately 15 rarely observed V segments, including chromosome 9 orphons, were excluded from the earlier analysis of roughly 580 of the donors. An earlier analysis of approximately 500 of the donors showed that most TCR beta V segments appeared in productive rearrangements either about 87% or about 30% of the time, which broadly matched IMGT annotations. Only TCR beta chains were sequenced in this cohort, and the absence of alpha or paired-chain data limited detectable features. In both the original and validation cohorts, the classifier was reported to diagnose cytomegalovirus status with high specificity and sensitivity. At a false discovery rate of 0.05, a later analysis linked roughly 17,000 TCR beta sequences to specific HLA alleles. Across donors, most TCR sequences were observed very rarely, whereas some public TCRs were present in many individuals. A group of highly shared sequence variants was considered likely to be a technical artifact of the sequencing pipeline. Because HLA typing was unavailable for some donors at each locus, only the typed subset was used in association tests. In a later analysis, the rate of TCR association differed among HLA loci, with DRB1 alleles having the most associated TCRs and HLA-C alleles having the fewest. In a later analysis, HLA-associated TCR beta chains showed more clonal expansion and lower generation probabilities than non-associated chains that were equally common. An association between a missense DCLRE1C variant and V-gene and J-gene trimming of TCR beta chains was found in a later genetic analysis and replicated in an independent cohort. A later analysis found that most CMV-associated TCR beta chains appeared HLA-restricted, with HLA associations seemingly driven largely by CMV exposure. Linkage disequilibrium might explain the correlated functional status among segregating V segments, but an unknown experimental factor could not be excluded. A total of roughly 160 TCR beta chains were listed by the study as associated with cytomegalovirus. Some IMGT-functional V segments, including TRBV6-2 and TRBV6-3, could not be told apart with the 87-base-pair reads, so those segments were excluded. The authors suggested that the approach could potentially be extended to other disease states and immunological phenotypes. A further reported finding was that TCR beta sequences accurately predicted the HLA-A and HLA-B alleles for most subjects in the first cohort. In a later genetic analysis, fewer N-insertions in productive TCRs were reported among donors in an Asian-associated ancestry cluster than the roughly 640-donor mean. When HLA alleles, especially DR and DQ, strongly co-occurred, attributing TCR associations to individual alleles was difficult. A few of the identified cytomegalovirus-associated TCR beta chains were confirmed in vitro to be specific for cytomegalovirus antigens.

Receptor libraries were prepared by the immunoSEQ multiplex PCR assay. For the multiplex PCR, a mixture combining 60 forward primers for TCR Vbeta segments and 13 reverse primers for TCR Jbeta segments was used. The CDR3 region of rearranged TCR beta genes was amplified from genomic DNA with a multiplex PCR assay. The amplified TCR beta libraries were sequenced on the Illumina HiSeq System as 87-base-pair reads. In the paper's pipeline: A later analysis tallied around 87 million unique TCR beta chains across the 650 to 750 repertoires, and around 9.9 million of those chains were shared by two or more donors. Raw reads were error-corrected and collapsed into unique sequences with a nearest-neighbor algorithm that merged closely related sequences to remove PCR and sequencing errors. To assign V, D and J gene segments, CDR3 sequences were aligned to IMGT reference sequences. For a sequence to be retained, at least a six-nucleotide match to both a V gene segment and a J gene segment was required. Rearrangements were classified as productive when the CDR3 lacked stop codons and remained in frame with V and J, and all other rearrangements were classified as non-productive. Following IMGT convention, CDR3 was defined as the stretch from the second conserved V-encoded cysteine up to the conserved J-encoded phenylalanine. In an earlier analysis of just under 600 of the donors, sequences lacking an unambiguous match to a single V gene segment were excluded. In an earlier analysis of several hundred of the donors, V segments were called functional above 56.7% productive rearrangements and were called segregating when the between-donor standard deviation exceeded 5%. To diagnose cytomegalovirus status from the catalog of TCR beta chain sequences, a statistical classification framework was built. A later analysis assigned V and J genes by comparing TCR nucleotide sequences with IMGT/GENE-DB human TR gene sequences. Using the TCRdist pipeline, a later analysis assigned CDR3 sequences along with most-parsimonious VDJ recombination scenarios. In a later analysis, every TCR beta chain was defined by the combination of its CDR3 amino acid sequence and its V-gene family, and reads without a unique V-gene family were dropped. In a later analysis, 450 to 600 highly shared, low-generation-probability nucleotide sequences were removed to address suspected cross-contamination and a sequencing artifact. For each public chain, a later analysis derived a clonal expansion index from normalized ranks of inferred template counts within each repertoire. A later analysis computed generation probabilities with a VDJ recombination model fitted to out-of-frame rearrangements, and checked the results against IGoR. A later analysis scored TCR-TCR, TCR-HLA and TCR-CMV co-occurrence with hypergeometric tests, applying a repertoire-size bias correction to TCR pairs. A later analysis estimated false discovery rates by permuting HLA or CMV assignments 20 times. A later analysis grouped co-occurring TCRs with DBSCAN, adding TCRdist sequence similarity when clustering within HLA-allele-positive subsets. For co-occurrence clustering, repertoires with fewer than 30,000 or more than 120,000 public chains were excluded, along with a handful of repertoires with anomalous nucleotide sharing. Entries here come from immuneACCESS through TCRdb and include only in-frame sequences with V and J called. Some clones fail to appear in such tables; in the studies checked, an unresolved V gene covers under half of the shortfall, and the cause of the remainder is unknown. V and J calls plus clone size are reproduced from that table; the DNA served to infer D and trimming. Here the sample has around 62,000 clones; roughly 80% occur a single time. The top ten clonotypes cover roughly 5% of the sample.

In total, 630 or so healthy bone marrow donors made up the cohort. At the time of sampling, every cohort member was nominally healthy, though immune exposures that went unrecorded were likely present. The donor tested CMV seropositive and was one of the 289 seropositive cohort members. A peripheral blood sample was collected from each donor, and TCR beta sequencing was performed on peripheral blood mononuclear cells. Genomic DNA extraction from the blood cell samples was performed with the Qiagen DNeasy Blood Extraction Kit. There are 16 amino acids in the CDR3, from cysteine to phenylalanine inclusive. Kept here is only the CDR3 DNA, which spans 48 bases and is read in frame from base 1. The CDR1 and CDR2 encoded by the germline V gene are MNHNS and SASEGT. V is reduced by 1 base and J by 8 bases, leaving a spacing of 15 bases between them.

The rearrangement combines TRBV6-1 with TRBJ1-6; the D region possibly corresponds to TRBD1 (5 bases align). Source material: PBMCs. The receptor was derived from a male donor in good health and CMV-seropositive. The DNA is TGTGCCAGCAGTGAAGAATCGTCAGGGCTGGATTCACCCCTCCACTTT. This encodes CASSEESSGLDSPLHF.